The 8 T cell receptor beta chains presented below share a single source sample, sequenced in a study of blood T cell repertoires in COVID-19. Here immunoSEQ multiplex PCR was the method, and the copy in TCRdb shows in-frame clones only, minus some. The repertoire has under 300,000 clones, 85% of them found once; the top ten carry less than 15%. The source material was peripheral blood. Source of these receptors: a human donor in a cohort sampled during active COVID-19.

This clone was observed once. This chain uses TRBV5-6 with TRBJ2-1; the match to TRBD2 covers 13 bases. The CDR3 covers 15 residues. J was trimmed by 2 bases and V by 7 bases; bases with no gene match: 3. In germline, CDR1 is SGHDT, CDR2 YYEEEE. In DNA, the CDR3 is TGTGCCAGCGTCGGGACTAGCGGGACCTACAATGAGCAGTTCTTC. This gives the protein CASVGTSGTYNEQFF.

This clone was recorded many times. The genes are TRBV5-1 and TRBJ2-7, with 8 bases lining up with TRBD2. Germline CDR1 and CDR2: SGHRS and YFSETQ. This CDR3 comprises 13 residues. Trimming removed 4 bases from V and 4 bases from J; junction bases left unmatched: 4. The CDR3 spells CASSDLAGYEQYF. In nucleotides, the CDR3 is TGCGCCAGCAGCGATCTAGCGGGTTACGAGCAGTACTTC.

This chain connects TRBV5-6 to TRBJ1-2; D may be TRBD1 (6 bases). The germline gives CDR1 SGHDT, CDR2 YYEEEE. The CDR3 consists of 14 residues. Trimming removed 4 bases from V and 8 bases from J, with 18 bases in between. CDR3 sequence: CASSPGQTGRGYTF. The CDR3 DNA reads as TGTGCCAGCAGCCCAGGGCAGACAGGACGCGGCTACACCTTC.

This chain uses TRBV5-5 with TRBJ2-1; 10 bases line up with TRBD2. Germline assignment: CDR1 SGHKS and CDR2 YYEKEE (reference sequence). V was clipped by 1 base and J by 14 bases; unmatched bases: 18. The CDR3 is 17 amino acids. In DNA form, the CDR3 reads TGTGCCAGCAGCTTGAGCGGGAGGGCCAACGCTGGCGGAAGAAAGTTCTTC. Encoded protein: CASSLSGRANAGGRKFF.

The rearrangement uses TRBV7-2 and TRBJ2-4; D is possibly TRBD2 (6 bases). The CDR3 spans 17 residues. The germline gives CDR1 SGHTA, CDR2 FQGNSA. With 1 base removed from V and 5 bases from J, the gap between germline ends came to 18 bases. The CDR3 coding sequence is TGTGCCAGCAGCTTAGTGGGGCTGGGGGGTGGCCAAAACATTCAGTACTTC. This gives the protein CASSLVGLGGGQNIQYF.

This clone has ten or more counts. V is TRBV14 and J is TRBJ2-3; D perhaps matches TRBD2 (6 bases). Germline lookup yields CDR1 SGHDN and CDR2 FVKESK. Trimming shortened V by 2 bases and J by 8 bases, and 11 bases separated the two germline ends. This CDR3 comprises 13 residues. CDR3 bases: TGTGCCAGCAGCCAAATGACGGGACTTACGCAGTATTTT. Amino acid sequence: CASSQMTGLTQYF.

The chain employs TRBV7-2 and TRBJ2-7; TRBD2 matches at 9 bases. Per the germline V gene, CDR1 is SGHTA and CDR2 is FQGNSA. Trimming removed 3 bases from V and 3 bases from J; junction bases left unmatched: 3. This CDR3 is 14 amino acids long. In DNA form, the CDR3 reads TGTGCCAGCAGCTTTATTAGCGGGAGCTACGAGCAGTACTTC. It is translated as CASSFISGSYEQYF.

The V gene is TRBV2, the J gene TRBJ2-7; 9 nucleotides match TRBD2. Losses at the gene ends were 7 bases for V and 6 bases for J; bases not matched to a gene: 10. The CDR3 sequence is 14 residues long. The germline gives CDR1 SNHLY, CDR2 FYNNEI. The CDR3, as DNA: TGTGCCAGCACTAGGACTAGCGTCACCCCCGAGCAGTACTTC. Translating gives CASTRTSVTPEQYF.